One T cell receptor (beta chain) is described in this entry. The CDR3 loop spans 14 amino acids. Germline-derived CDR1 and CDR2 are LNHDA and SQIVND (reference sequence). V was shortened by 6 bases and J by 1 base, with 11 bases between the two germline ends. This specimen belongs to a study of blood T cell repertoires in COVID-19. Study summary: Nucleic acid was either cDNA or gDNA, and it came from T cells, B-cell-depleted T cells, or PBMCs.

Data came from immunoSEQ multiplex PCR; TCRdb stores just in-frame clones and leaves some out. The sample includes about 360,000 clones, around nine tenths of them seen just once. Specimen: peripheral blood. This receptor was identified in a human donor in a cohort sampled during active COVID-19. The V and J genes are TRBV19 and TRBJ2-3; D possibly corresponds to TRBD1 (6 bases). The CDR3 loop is CASSWGRGTDTQYF. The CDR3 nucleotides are TGTGCCAGTAGCTGGGGGCGGGGCACAGATACGCAGTATTTT.